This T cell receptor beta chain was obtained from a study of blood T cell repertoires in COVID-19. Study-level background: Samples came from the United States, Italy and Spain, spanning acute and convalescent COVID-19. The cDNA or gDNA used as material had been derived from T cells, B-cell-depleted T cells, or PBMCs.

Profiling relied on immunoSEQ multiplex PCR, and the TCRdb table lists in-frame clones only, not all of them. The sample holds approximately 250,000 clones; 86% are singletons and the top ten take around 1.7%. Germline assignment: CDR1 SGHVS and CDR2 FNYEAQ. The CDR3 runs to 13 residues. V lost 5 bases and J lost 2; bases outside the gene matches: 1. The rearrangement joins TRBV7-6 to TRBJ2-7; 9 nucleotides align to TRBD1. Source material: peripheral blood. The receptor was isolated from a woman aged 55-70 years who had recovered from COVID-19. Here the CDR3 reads CASSDRGAYEQYF. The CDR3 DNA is TGTGCCAGCAGCGACAGGGGGGCCTACGAGCAGTACTTC.